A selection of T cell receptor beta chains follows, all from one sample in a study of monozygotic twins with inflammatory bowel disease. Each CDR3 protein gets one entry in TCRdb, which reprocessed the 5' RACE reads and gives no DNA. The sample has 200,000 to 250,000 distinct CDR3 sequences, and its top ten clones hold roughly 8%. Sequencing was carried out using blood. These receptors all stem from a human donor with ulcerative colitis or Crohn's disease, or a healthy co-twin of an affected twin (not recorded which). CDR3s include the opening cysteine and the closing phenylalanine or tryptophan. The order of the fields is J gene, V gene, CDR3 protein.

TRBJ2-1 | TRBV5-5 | CASSLHAHQFF
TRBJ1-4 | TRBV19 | CASTETGGLDKLFF
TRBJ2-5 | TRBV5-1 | CASSLEGTQETQYF
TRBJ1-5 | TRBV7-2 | CASSTQGKQPQHF
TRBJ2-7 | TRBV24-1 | CATSEAGSYEQYF
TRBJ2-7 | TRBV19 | CASKNGGLGEQYF
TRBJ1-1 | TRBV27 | CASSLSSGNEAFF
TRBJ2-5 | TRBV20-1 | CSARDGASGGPEETQYF
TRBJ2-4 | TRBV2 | CASSESGRGPLGYF
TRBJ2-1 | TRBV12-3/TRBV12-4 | CASSTTYNEQFF
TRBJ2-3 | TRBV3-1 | CASSQEWSRGTQYF
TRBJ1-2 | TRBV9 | CASSGRDRVSRYGYTF
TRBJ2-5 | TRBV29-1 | CSVRVEGLAQYF
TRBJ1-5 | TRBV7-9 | CASSFGTGLNQPQHF
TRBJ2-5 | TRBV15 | CATSRDFDQETQYF
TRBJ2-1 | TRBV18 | CASSPFTSGSEQFF
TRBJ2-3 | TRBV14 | CASSQERLRQGTDTQYF
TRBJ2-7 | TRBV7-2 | CASSPHPGTSSYEQYF
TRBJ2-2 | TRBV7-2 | CASSFLPGLGGSGELFF
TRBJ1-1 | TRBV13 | CASSLGWRSEAFF
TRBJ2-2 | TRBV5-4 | CASSFSGELFF
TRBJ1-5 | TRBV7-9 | CASRRSGDNQPQHF
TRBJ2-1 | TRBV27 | CASAAPYNEQFF
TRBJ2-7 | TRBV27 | CASSLTGIYEQYF
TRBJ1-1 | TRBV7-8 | CASSLSVRSEAFF
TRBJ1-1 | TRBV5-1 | CASSSGSLNTEAFF
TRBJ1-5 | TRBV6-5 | CASSLIANSQGFGQPQHF
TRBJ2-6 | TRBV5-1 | CASSLDRSSGANVLTF
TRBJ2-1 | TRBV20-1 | CSASGPLTLEQFF
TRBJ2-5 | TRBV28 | CASSLPRTEEWETQYF
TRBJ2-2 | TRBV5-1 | CASSLVAGKDTGELFF
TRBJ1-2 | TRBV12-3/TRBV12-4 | CASSTGGLGYGYTF
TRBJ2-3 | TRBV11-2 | CASSFSGGAGDTQYF
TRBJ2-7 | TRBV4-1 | CASSPPGQDGEQYF
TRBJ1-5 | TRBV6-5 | CASSYGKHSNQPQHF
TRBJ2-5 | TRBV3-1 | CASSHYTIEGDQETQYF
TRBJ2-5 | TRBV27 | CASRRGLSNTETQYF
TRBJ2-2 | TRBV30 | CAWSGGLAGTGELFF